These 18 T cell receptor beta chains were all obtained from the same sample, sequenced in a study of CD8+ T cells in alopecia areata. cDNA reverse transcribed from extracted RNA served as the sequencing template. TCRdb's copy holds only in-frame clones and misses some; the assay was immunoSEQ multiplex PCR. The sample has 100,000 to 150,000 clones; roughly 50% are singletons. The sample was NKG2D-low CD8+ T cells sorted from blood. The receptor set was obtained from a human donor with alopecia areata.

This clone has more than one count but fewer than ten. The chain links TRBV5-6 to TRBJ1-4; D not resolved. Germline lookup yields CDR1 SGHDT and CDR2 YYEEEE. This CDR3 spans 13 amino acids. Trimming stripped 4 bases from V and 9 bases from J, with 13 bases between. The CDR3 sequence is CASSPPSHQKLFF. The CDR3 nucleotides are TGTGCCAGCAGCCCCCCTTCTCACCAAAAACTGTTTTTT.

J is TRBJ2-7 and V is TRBV13; D may be TRBD1 (5 bases). Germline V CDR1 and CDR2: PRHDT, FYEKMQ (reference sequence). This CDR3 region has 12 residues. V dropped 5 bases and J dropped 3 bases, with 8 bases sitting between them. CDR3 loop: CASSLDSYEQYF. The DNA for the CDR3 is TGTGCCAGCAGCCTCGACAGCTACGAGCAGTACTTC.

This clone has more than one count but fewer than ten. The CDR3 here is CSVETGQNTEAFF. In nucleotides, the CDR3 is TGCAGCGTTGAGACGGGGCAGAACACTGAAGCTTTCTTT. The rearrangement joins TRBV29-1 to TRBJ1-1; TRBD1 is a possible D gene (5 bases). There are 13 residues in the CDR3. Trimming left V 3 bases short and J 1 base short, with 9 bases between. CDR1 is SQVTM and CDR2 is ANQGSEA in the germline V gene.

The CDR3 bases are TGTGCCTGGGGAACTAGCGGGAGTGAAAACGAGCAGTACTTC. This translates into CAWGTSGSENEQYF. The chain employs TRBV30 and TRBJ2-7; 11 bases align to TRBD2. CDR1 GTSNPN and CDR2 SVGIG come from the germline V gene (reference sequence). Trimming removed 5 bases from V and 5 bases from J; junction bases left unmatched: 8. This CDR3 spans 14 amino acids.

The rearrangement uses TRBV30 and TRBJ1-2; no reliable D call. CDR3 length: 12 residues. V was trimmed by 0 bases and J by 8 bases, leaving 10 bases between them. Germline V CDR1 and CDR2: GTSNPN, SVGIG (reference sequence). This chain's CDR3 is CAWSVPVGGYTF. The CDR3 DNA reads as TGTGCCTGGAGTGTACCCGTCGGAGGCTACACCTTC.

V is TRBV2 and J is TRBJ2-2; D unclear. Germline CDR1 and CDR2: SNHLY and FYNNEI. The V and J ends lost 5 bases and 5 bases respectively, with 3 bases between them. This CDR3 spans 11 amino acids. The CDR3 spells CASSLTGELFF. Here the CDR3 DNA reads TGTGCCAGCAGTTTGACCGGGGAGCTGTTTTTT.

The chain employs TRBV2 and TRBJ2-5; 9 nucleotides match TRBD1. Germline V gene data show CDR1 as SNHLY and CDR2 as FYNNEI. CDR3 length equals 15 residues. J was trimmed by 5 bases and V by 4 bases; bases with no gene match: 8. CDR3: CASSVSGTGYETQYF. In nucleotides, the CDR3 is TGTGCCAGCAGTGTCTCCGGGACAGGGTACGAGACCCAGTACTTC.

The chain couples TRBV18 to TRBJ2-5; D might be TRBD1 or TRBD2, each matching 6 bases. CDR1 and CDR2 from the germline V gene are KGHSH and LQKENI. V was pared by 5 bases and J by 4 bases, with 11 bases between. The CDR3 is 13 residues long. The CDR3 nucleotides are TGTGCCAGCTCATATGGAGGGGGAGAGACCCAGTACTTC. This sequence encodes CASSYGGGETQYF.

This clone was seen more than once but under ten times. The chain is built from TRBV29-1 and TRBJ1-1; D may be TRBD1 (5 bases). From germline, CDR1 is SQVTM and CDR2 ANQGSEA. This CDR3 has 13 residues. V lost 6 bases to trimming and J lost 3 bases, with 14 bases between them. CDR3 amino acids: CSVRDGTHTEAFF. The CDR3 DNA sequence: TGCAGCGTCCGGGACGGCACCCACACTGAAGCTTTCTTT.

This clone was detected only once. This chain joins TRBV5-1 and TRBJ2-7; the D gene is possibly TRBD1 (5 bases). V shed 6 bases and J shed 0 bases, with 10 bases lying between them. The germline V gene has CDR1 SGHRS and CDR2 YFSETQ. The CDR3 length is 13 residues. CDR3 sequence: CASTGLSSYEQYF. The CDR3 bases are TGCGCCAGCACAGGGCTTAGCTCCTACGAGCAGTACTTC.

In its sample, this clone was seen a few times. J is TRBJ2-1 and V is TRBV29-1; 11 nucleotides match TRBD2. Trimming took 6 bases from V and 3 from J; bases not matched to a gene: 4. CDR3 length equals 14 residues. In germline, CDR1 is SQVTM, CDR2 ANQGSEA. The CDR3 reads CSVVTSGDYNEQFF. Written as DNA, the CDR3 is TGCAGCGTCGTGACTAGCGGGGACTACAATGAGCAGTTCTTC.

The chain combines TRBV2 with TRBJ2-2; D not certain. Trimming removed 11 bases at V and 7 bases at J, with 17 bases between. The germline CDR1 and CDR2 sequences are SNHLY and FYNNEI. The CDR3 runs 13 residues. Here the CDR3 DNA reads TGTGCCCTCACCTCAGACCCGGGCGGGGAGCTGTTTTTT. This gives the protein CALTSDPGGELFF.

The gene calls are TRBV4-3 and TRBJ2-7; D call uncertain. Trimming took 1 base from V and 1 from J, leaving 8 bases between them. The CDR3 has 14 amino acids. CDR1 and CDR2 (germline): LGHNA, YSLEER. CDR3 nucleotide sequence: TGCGCCAGCAGCCAAGCCGCGGATTCCTACGAGCAGTACTTC. This sequence encodes CASSQAADSYEQYF.

In its sample, this clone was seen a few times. J is TRBJ2-1 and V is TRBV30; D is unclear. Germline assignment: CDR1 GTSNPN and CDR2 SVGIG (reference sequence). This CDR3 has 11 residues. The germline V and J ends were trimmed by 0 bases and 6 bases, with 3 bases remaining between them. The CDR3 DNA is TGTGCCTGGAGTGTATCCAATGAGCAGTTCTTC. This encodes CAWSVSNEQFF.

The chain links TRBV30 to TRBJ2-5; no reliable D call. V lost 1 base and J 5 bases, leaving 14 bases between the germline ends. The CDR3 totals 14 residues. Looked up from germline, CDR1 is GTSNPN and CDR2 is SVGIG (reference sequence). This CDR3 is CAWSDGDGAETQYF. The CDR3, as DNA: TGTGCCTGGAGTGATGGGGATGGTGCTGAGACCCAGTACTTC.

This chain uses TRBV27 with TRBJ1-1; a weak D match, TRBD1 (6 bases). The CDR3 covers 15 residues. Trimming shortened V by 0 bases and J by 4 bases, and 12 bases separated the two germline ends. Germline CDR1 MNHEY, CDR2 SMNVEV (reference sequence). CDR3 DNA sequence: TGTGCCAGCAGTTTATCTGTAGGGGGTGTCACTGAAGCTTTCTTT. It yields the protein CASSLSVGGVTEAFF.

V gene TRBV23-1 combines with J gene TRBJ1-1; D is uncertain. TRBV23-1 qualifies as an ORF whose function is uncertain. Trimming shortened V by 4 bases and J by 6 bases, and 3 bases separated the two germline ends. The CDR3 contains 10 residues. The CDR3 region is CASSRPEAFF. The CDR3 DNA reads as TGCGCCAGCAGTCGGCCTGAAGCTTTCTTT.

This chain connects TRBV7-2 to TRBJ2-7; D ambiguous. Looked up from germline, CDR1 is SGHTA and CDR2 is FQGNSA. Trimming pared 2 bases from V and 2 bases from J, leaving 10 bases between. The CDR3 has 14 residues. CDR3 region: CASSLLGTPYEQYF. The DNA of the CDR3 is TGTGCCAGCAGCTTATTGGGCACCCCCTACGAGCAGTACTTC.